This T cell receptor beta chain was recorded in a study of T cells expressing NK-cell markers. Study as a whole: Sorted CD3+CD56+NKG2C+, CD3+CD56+NKG2C- and CD3+CD56-NKG2C+ T cells supplied TCR beta repertoires. General study results and limits: Topping the CD3+CD56-NKG2C+ fraction as well were these clonotypes, in a handful of donors.

Germline-derived CDR1 and CDR2 are MDHEN and SYDVKM. The CDR3 has 17 residues. Following a re-call of the 5' RACE reads, TCRdb has one entry per CDR3 protein and lacks DNA. With about 120,000 distinct CDR3 sequences in the sample, the ten largest clones hold around a sixth. A word on this clonotype: What it binds is unknown.

Sequenced: blood T cells: a sorted CD56 or NKG2C T cell subset, CD4+ or CD8+ T cells, or bulk PBMC T cells (not recorded which). The chain uses TRBV28 and TRBJ2-1; TCRdb's D call of TRBD2 is untestable without DNA. This TCR was recovered from a woman between 18 and 70 years old in good health. The CDR3 loop is CASSPQRRPSSYNEQFF. Variable domain in full (rest from reference TRBV28 and TRBJ2-1): DVKVTQSSRYLVKRTGEKVFLECVQDMDHENMFWYRQDPGLGLRLIYFSYDVKMKEKGDIPEGYSVSREKKERFSLILESASTNQTSMYLCASSPQRRPSSYNEQFFGPGTRLTVL.